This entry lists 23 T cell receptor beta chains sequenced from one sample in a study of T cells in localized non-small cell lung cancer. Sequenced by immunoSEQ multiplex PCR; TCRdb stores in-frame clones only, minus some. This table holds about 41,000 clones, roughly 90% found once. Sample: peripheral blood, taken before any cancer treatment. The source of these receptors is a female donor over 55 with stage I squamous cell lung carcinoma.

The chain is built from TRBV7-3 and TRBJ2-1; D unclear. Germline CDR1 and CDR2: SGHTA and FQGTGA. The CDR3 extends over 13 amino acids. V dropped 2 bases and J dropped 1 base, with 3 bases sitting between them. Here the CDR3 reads CASSLGSYNEQFF. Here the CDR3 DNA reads TGTGCCAGCAGCTTAGGGTCCTACAATGAGCAGTTCTTC.

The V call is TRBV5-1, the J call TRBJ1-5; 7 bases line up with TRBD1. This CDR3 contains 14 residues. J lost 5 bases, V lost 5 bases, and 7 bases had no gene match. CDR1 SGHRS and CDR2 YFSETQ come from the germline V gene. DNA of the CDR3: TGCGCCAGCAGTCGACAGGGTGGTGATCAGCCCCAGCATTTT. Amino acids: CASSRQGGDQPQHF.

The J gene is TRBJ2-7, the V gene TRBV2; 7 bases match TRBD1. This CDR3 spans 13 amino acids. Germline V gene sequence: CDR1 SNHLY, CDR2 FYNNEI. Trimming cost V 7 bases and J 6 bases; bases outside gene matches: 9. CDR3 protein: CASTLDRVGEQYF. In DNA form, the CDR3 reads TGTGCCAGCACCCTCGACAGGGTGGGCGAGCAGTACTTC. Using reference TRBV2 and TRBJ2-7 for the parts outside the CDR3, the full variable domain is EPEVTQTPSHQVTQMGQEVILRCVPISNHLYFYWYRQILGQKVEFLVSFYNNEISEKSEIFDDQFSVERPDGSNFTLKIRSTKLEDSAMYFCASTLDRVGEQYFGPGTRLTVT.

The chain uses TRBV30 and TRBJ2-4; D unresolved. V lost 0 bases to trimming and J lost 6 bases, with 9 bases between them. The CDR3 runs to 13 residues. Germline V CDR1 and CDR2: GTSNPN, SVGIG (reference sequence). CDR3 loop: CAWSVGSRNIQYF. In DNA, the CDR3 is TGTGCCTGGAGTGTTGGGTCGAGAAACATTCAGTACTTC.

The CDR3 DNA is TGCACCAGCAGGGGCCGCTACACAGATACGCAGTATTTT. It codes for CTSRGRYTDTQYF. This chain joins TRBV1 and TRBJ2-3; the table calls TRBD1, which could not be checked here. TRBV1 is termed a pseudogene. This CDR3 has 13 amino acids.

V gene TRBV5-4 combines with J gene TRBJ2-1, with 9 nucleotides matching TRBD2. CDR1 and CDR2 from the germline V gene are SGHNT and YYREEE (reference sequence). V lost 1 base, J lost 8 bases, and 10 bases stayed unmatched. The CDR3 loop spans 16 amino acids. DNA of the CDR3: TGTGCCAGCAGCTTGCAGAGGTCTAGCGGGATCTATGAGCAGTTCTTC. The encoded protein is CASSLQRSSGIYEQFF.

The CDR3 region has the DNA TGTGCCAGCAGCCAGACCCCGGGAAAAAACACCGGGGAGCTGTTTTTT. Its protein product is CASSQTPGKNTGELFF. The chain combines TRBV11-2 with TRBJ2-2; perhaps TRBD2 as D (5 bases). There are 16 residues in the CDR3. In germline, CDR1 is SGHAT, CDR2 FQNNGV. V was trimmed by 5 bases and J by 2 bases, leaving 15 bases between them.

The DNA for the CDR3 is TGTGCCAGCAGCTTGGGGACTAGCACCACTTACGAGCAGTACTTC. Translated, it gives CASSLGTSTTYEQYF. This chain links TRBV7-2 with TRBJ2-7; the match to TRBD2 covers 9 bases. V was clipped by 3 bases and J by 4 bases; unmatched bases: 7. The CDR3 totals 15 residues. Germline V gene sequence: CDR1 SGHTA, CDR2 FQGNSA.

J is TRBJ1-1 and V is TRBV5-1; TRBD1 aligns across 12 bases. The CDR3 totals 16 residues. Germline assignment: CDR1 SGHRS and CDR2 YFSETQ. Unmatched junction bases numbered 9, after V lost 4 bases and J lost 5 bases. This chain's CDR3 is CASSGGQGAGGTEAFF. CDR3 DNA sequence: TGCGCCAGCAGCGGGGGACAGGGGGCCGGTGGGACTGAAGCTTTCTTT.

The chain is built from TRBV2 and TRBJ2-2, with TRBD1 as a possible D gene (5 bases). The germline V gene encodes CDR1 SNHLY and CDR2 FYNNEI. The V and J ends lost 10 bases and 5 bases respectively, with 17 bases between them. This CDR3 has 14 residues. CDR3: CAKQDGVGTGELFF. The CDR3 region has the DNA TGTGCCAAACAGGACGGAGTTGGGACCGGGGAGCTGTTTTTT.

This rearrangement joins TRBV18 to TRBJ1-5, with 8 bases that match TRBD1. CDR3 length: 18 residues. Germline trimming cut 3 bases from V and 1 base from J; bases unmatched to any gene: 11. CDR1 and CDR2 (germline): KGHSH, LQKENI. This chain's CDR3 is CASSPLQGGGGSNQPQHF. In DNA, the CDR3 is TGTGCCAGCTCACCGTTACAGGGGGGCGGCGGAAGCAATCAGCCCCAGCATTTT.

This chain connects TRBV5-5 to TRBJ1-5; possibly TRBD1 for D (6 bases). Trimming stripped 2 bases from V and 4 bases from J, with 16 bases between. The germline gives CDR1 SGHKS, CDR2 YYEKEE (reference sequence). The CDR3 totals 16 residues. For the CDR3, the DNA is TGTGCCAGCAGCTTCGATCCCGCGGGGGCAAATCAGCCCCAGCATTTT. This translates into CASSFDPAGANQPQHF.

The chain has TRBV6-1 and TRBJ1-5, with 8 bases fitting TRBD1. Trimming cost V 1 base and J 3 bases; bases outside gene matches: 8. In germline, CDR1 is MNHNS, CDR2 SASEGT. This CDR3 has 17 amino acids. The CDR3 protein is CASSEDGYRGFNQPQHF. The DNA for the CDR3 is TGTGCCAGCAGTGAAGATGGGTACAGGGGGTTCAATCAGCCCCAGCATTTT.

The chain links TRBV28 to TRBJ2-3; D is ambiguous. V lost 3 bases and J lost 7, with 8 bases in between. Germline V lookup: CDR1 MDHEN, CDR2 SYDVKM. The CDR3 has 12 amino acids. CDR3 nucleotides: TGTGCCAGCAGTTTGATCTCCAATACGCAGTATTTT. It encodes CASSLISNTQYF. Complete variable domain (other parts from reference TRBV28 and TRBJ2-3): DVKVTQSSRYLVKRTGEKVFLECVQDMDHENMFWYRQDPGLGLRLIYFSYDVKMKEKGDIPEGYSVSREKKERFSLILESASTNQTSMYLCASSLISNTQYFGPGTRLTVL.

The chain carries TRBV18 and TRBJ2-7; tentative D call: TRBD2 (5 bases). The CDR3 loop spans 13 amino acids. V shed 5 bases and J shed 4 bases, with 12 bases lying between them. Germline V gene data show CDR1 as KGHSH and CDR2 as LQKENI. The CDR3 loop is CASSAAREYEQYF. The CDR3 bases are TGTGCCAGCTCAGCCGCGAGGGAGTACGAGCAGTACTTC.

The CDR3 sequence is CASTDLRGSGANVLTF. Here the CDR3 DNA reads TGTGCCAGTACCGACCTCAGGGGCTCTGGGGCCAACGTCCTGACTTTC. The chain links TRBV19 to TRBJ2-6; a possible D gene is TRBD1 (6 bases). The CDR3 spans 16 residues. CDR1 LNHDA and CDR2 SQIVND come from the germline V gene (reference sequence). V was clipped by 7 bases and J by 0 bases, with 13 bases between them.

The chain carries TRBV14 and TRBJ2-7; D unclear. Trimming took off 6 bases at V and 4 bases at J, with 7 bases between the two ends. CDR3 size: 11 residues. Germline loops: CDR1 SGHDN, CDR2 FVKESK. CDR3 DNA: TGTGCCAGCAGGGGTTTGTACGAGCAGTACTTC. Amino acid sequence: CASRGLYEQYF. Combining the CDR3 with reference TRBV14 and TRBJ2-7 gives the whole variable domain EAGVTQFPSHSVIEKGQTVTLRCDPISGHDNLYWYRRVMGKEIKFLLHFVKESKQDESGMPNNRFLAERTGGTYSTLKVQPAELEDSGVYFCASRGLYEQYFGPGTRLTVT.

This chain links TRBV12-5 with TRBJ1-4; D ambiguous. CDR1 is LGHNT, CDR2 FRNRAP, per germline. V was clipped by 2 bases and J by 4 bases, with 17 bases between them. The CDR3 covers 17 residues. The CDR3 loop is CASGLSYSGRYNEKLFF. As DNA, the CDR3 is TGTGCTAGTGGTTTGTCCTACTCGGGGAGGTATAATGAAAAACTGTTTTTT.

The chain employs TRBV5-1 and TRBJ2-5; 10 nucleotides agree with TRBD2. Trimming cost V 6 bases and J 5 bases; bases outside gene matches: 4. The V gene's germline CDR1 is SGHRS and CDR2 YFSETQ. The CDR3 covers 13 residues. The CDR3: CASKLAGGETQYF. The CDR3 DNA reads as TGCGCCAGCAAATTAGCGGGAGGTGAGACCCAGTACTTC.

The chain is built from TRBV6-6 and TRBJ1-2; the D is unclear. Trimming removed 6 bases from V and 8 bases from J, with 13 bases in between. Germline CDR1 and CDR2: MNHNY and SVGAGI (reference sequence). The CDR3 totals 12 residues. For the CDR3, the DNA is TGTGCCAGCAGGGAGGGTACGGGGGGCTACACCTTC. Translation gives CASREGTGGYTF.

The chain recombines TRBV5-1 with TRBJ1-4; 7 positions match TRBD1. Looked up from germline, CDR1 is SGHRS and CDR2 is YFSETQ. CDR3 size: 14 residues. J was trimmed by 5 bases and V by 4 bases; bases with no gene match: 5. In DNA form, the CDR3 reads TGCGCCAGCAGCAGGGACAGACCGAATGAAAAACTGTTTTTT. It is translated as CASSRDRPNEKLFF.

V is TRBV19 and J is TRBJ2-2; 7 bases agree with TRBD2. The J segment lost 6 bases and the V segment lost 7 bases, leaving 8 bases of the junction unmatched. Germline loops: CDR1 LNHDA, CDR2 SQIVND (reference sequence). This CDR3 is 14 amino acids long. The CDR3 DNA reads TGTGCCAGTATCGACAGCGGGGCCCCCGGGGAGCTGTTTTTT. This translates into CASIDSGAPGELFF.

The CDR3 is CASSLLFCGSQETQYF. In DNA, the CDR3 is TGTGCCAGCAGCCTTCTTTTTTGTGGTTCCCAAGAGACCCAGTACTTC. This rearrangement joins TRBV21-1 to TRBJ2-5. TRBV21-1 is annotated as a pseudogene. The CDR3 covers 16 residues.